The rows below give T cell receptor beta chains drawn from one sample of a study of beta chain features in type 1 diabetes. Method: immunoSEQ multiplex PCR; TCRdb's copy keeps in-frame clones and lacks some. The data show around 500,000 clones, 30% seen once. Sequencing was carried out using naive CD4+ T cells from blood. The origin of the receptors is a man in his late teens or twenties in good health. The CDR3 runs from the conserved cysteine through the conserved F or W. Fields, in order: V gene, D gene, clone size, J gene, CDR3 DNA, CDR3 protein. The D gene is left open where the match is weak. Not all rows give a size; the values are once, few, many and, for expanded clones, a class.

TRBV11-1	TRBD1	few	TRBJ2-7	TGTGCCAGCAGCCTCCGGGACAGGGGGCCCTACGAGCAGTACTTC	CASSLRDRGPYEQYF
TRBV9	TRBD2	-	TRBJ2-5	TGTGCCAGCAGCTCGAGCGGGAGGAATGAGACCCAGTACTTC	CASSSSGRNETQYF
TRBV4-1	-	once	TRBJ2-4	TGCGCCAGCAGCCAAGCCCCGTTAGCCAAAAACATTCAGTACTTC	CASSQAPLAKNIQYF
TRBV4-2	-	-	TRBJ2-7	TGTGCCAGCAGCCAAGCAGGGGTCCTCTACGAGCAGTACTTC	CASSQAGVLYEQYF
TRBV30	-	-	TRBJ1-6	TGTGCCTGGAGTTTCCGGGAGAATTCACCCCTCCACTTT	CAWSFRENSPLHF
TRBV9	-	-	TRBJ2-1	TGTGCCAGCAGCGTGACGACGTATGCGGACAATGAGCAGTTCTTC	CASSVTTYADNEQFF
TRBV29-1	-	-	TRBJ1-2	TGCAGCGTTGAAGATCGCAGGGCCGATGGCTACACCTTC	CSVEDRRADGYTF
TRBV7-2	TRBD2	-	TRBJ2-5	TGTGCCAGCAGCTATAGCGGGAGAGGGGGAGAGACCCAGTACTTC	CASSYSGRGGETQYF
TRBV2	-	-	TRBJ1-2	TGTGCCAGCAGCGAACAGATTAACTATGGCTACACCTTC	CASSEQINYGYTF
TRBV30	TRBD1	-	TRBJ2-7	TGTGCCTGGAGCGAGGGACAGGGATCCTACTACGAGCAGTACTTC	CAWSEGQGSYYEQYF
TRBV10-3	-	-	TRBJ2-2	TGTGCCATCAGTGGGTCGAACACCGGGGAGCTGTTTTTT	CAISGSNTGELFF
TRBV28	-	few	TRBJ2-1	TGTGCCAGCAGTTTATCTTACAATGAGCAGTTCTTC	CASSLSYNEQFF
TRBV29-1	-	few	TRBJ2-7	TGCAGCGTTGAAGATAGGGGGGAGCAGTACTTC	CSVEDRGEQYF
TRBV18	-	-	TRBJ2-3	TGTGCCAGCTCAGTCACGCCAACAGATACGCAGTATTTT	CASSVTPTDTQYF
TRBV7-3	-	-	TRBJ2-3	TGTGCCAGCAGCCCAGGGGCTGCGGGCACAGATACGCAGTATTTT	CASSPGAAGTDTQYF
TRBV4-1	TRBD1	-	TRBJ2-7	TGCGCCAGCAGCCTGGGACAGGGCAACGAGCAGTACTTC	CASSLGQGNEQYF
TRBV15	-	-	TRBJ2-7	TGTGCCACCAGCATGGAGAGGTCGCTCGAGCAGTACTTC	CATSMERSLEQYF
TRBV7-9	-	-	TRBJ2-3	TGTGCCAGCAGCTTACGGGCGATCACAGATACGCAGTATTTT	CASSLRAITDTQYF
TRBV5-6	-	-	TRBJ1-2	TGTGCCAGCAGCCCTCAGACAGGAGGTAACTATGGCTACACCTTC	CASSPQTGGNYGYTF
TRBV9	TRBD2	-	TRBJ2-1	TGTGCCAGCAGCGTAGCACTTTCCTTTAAAAGCGGGAGCGATGAGCAGTTCTTC	CASSVALSFKSGSDEQFF
TRBV30	-	few	TRBJ1-4	TGTGCCTGGAGTGTAAGCGGCCTCAGGGCCATTAATGAAAAACTGTTTTTT	CAWSVSGLRAINEKLFF
TRBV15	-	few	TRBJ2-7	TGTGCCACCAGCAGAGTCAGGGGAGGCATGGTCCACGAGCAGTACTTC	CATSRVRGGMVHEQYF
TRBV5-1	-	-	TRBJ1-2	TGCGCCAGCAGCTTTGACACCTATGGCTACACCTTC	CASSFDTYGYTF
TRBV7-8	-	few	TRBJ1-1	TGTGCCAGCAGCTCTTGGACGGAGAACACTGAAGCTTTCTTT	CASSSWTENTEAFF
TRBV4-2	TRBD1	-	TRBJ2-3	TGTGCCAGCAGCCGGCCCGGGACAGGGCCAGATACGCAGTATTTT	CASSRPGTGPDTQYF
TRBV25-1	-	few	TRBJ2-5	TGTGCCAGCAGCACCTTCGGGCGACAGGAGACCCAGTACTTC	CASSTFGRQETQYF
TRBV28	-	few	TRBJ1-2	TGTGCCAGCAGGACAGGACTTGCTTATGGCTACACCTTC	CASRTGLAYGYTF
TRBV15	TRBD1	-	TRBJ2-7	TGTGCCACCAGCAGGGACAGGTCCTACGAGCAGTACTTC	CATSRDRSYEQYF
TRBV27	-	-	TRBJ2-5	TGTGCCAGTGGGCTACACCAAGAGACCCAGTACTTC	CASGLHQETQYF
TRBV30	-	few	TRBJ2-7	TGTGCCTGGAGTGTACTTACCGAGCAGTACTTC	CAWSVLTEQYF
TRBV14	-	few	TRBJ2-1	TGTGCCAGCAGCCAATATGGGACTCTTATTGAAGGAGAGCAGTTCTTC	CASSQYGTLIEGEQFF
TRBV5-1	-	few	TRBJ1-1	TGCGCCAGCAACTCGGCAGGGAGTAAAGCTGAAGCTTTCTTT	CASNSAGSKAEAFF
TRBV7-9	-	-	TRBJ2-6	TGTGCCAGCAGGCTGAACTCTGGGGCCAACGTCCTGACTTTC	CASRLNSGANVLTF
TRBV30	TRBD1	-	TRBJ1-1	TGTGCCTGGAGCGACAGGGGCCTGAACACTGAAGCTTTCTTT	CAWSDRGLNTEAFF
TRBV5-4	-	-	TRBJ2-1	TGTGCCAGCAGCTCAAAGACTGGCAGCTCCTACAATGAGCAGTTCTTC	CASSSKTGSSYNEQFF
TRBV19	-	-	TRBJ2-7	TGTGCCAGCACCGGGGGCTACGAGCAGTACTTC	CASTGGYEQYF
TRBV5-1	-	few	TRBJ2-5	TGCGCCAGCAGCCCGGACAGCCAAGAGACCCAGTACTTC	CASSPDSQETQYF
TRBV11-2	-	-	TRBJ2-7	TGTGCCAGCACTCCAAGTCCCTCCTACGAGCAGTACTTC	CASTPSPSYEQYF
TRBV18	TRBD2	-	TRBJ2-7	TGTGCCAGCTCCCCGGGGACTAGTACCTACGAGCAGTACTTC	CASSPGTSTYEQYF
TRBV29-1	TRBD2	-	TRBJ2-2	TGCAGTGGACTAGCGGGATCTAGACGGGGGGAGCTGTTTTTT	CSGLAGSRRGELFF
TRBV9	-	-	TRBJ2-3	TGTGCCAGCAGCCTGGCCCCCCATAACACAGATACGCAGTATTTT	CASSLAPHNTDTQYF
TRBV29-1	TRBD1	-	TRBJ2-7	TGCAGCGGGATGACAGGGTTCTACGAGCAGTACTTC	CSGMTGFYEQYF
TRBV9	-	-	TRBJ1-1	TGTGCCAGCAGCGTAGAGGGCAGGTACACTGAAGCTTTCTTT	CASSVEGRYTEAFF
TRBV7-2	-	few	TRBJ2-1	TGTGCCAGCAGCTACCGCTCTGGTTTGAATGAGCAGTTCTTC	CASSYRSGLNEQFF
TRBV30	-	-	TRBJ1-5	TGTGCCTGGAGTGAGACAGGCGATCAGCCCCAGCATTTT	CAWSETGDQPQHF
TRBV12-5	TRBD2	-	TRBJ2-7	TGTGCTAGTGGTTTGCCCAGTGACTGGCCTAGCGGGAGGGTGAAAAACGAGCAGTACTTC	CASGLPSDWPSGRVKNEQYF
TRBV28	TRBD2	-	TRBJ2-3	TGTGCCAGCATTAGTCCGGGGACTAGCGGCGACACAGATACGCAGTATTTT	CASISPGTSGDTDTQYF